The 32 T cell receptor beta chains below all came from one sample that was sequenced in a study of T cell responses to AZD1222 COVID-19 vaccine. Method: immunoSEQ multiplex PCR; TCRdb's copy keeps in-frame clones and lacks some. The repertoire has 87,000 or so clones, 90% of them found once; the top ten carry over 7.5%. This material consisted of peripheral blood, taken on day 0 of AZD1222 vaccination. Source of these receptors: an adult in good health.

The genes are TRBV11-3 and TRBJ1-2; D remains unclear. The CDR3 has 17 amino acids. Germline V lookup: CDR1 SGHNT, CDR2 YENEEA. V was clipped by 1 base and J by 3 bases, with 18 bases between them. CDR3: CASSLVPVKSSDYGYTF. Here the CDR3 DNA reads TGTGCCAGCAGCTTAGTGCCCGTCAAGAGTTCGGACTATGGCTACACCTTC.

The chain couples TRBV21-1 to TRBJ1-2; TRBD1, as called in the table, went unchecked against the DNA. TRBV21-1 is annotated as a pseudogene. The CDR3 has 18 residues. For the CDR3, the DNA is TGTGCCAGCAGCAAAGTACGGCAGGGTGATCCTCCTAACTATGGCTACACCTTC. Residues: CASSKVRQGDPPNYGYTF.

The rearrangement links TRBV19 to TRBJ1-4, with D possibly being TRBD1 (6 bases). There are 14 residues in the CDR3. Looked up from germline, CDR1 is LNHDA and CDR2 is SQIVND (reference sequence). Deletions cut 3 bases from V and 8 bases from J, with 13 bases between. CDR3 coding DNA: TGTGCCAGTAGTATGGGCAGGGGAGCCGAAAAACTGTTTTTT. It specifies CASSMGRGAEKLFF.

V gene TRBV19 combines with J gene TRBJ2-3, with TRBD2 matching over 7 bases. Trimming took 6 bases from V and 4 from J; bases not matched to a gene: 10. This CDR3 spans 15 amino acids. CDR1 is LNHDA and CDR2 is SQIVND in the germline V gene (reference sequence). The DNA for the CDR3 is TGTGCCAGTAGGCTGAGGCGGGGGTTCGCAGATACGCAGTATTTT. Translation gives CASRLRRGFADTQYF.

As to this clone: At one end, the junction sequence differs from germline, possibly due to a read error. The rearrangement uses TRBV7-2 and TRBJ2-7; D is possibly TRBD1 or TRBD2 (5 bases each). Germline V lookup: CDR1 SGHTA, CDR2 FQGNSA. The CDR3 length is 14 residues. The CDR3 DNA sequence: TGTGCCAGCACCTTAATCGGGGCTACAGGCGAGCAGTACTTC. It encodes CASTLIGATGEQYF.

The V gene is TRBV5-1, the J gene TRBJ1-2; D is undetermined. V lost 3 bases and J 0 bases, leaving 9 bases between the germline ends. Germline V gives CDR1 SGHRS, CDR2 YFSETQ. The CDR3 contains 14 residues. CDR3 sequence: CASSSDGANYGYTF. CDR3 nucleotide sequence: TGCGCCAGCAGCTCCGACGGAGCTAACTATGGCTACACCTTC.

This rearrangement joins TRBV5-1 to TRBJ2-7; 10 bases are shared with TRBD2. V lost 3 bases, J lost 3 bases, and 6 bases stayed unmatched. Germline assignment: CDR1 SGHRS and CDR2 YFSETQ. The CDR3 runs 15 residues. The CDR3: CASSWASGGRYEQYF. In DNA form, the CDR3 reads TGCGCCAGCAGCTGGGCTAGCGGGGGACGCTACGAGCAGTACTTC.

CDR3 region: CASSGTYEQYF. DNA for the CDR3: TGTGCCAGCAGCGGAACCTACGAGCAGTACTTC. The chain links TRBV5-5 to TRBJ2-7; D remains ambiguous. The CDR3 consists of 11 residues. Trimming removed 4 bases at V and 2 bases at J, with 4 bases between. The germline V gene encodes CDR1 SGHKS and CDR2 YYEKEE (reference sequence).

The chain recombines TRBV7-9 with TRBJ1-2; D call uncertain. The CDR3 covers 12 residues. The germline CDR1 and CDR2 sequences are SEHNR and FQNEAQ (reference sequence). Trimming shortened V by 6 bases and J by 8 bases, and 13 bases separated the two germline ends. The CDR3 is CASRLSEGGYTF. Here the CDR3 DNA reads TGTGCCAGCAGACTATCCGAAGGGGGCTACACCTTC. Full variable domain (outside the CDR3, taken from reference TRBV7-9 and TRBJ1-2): DTGVSQNPRHKITKRGQNVTFRCDPISEHNRLYWYRQTLGQGPEFLTYFQNEAQLEKSRLLSDRFSAERPKGSFSTLEIQRTEQGDSAMYLCASRLSEGGYTFGSGTRLTVV.

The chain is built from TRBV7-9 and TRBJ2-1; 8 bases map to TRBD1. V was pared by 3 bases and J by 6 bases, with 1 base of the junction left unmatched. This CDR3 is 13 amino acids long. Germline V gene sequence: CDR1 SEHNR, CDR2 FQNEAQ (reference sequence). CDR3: CASSLGQVNEQFF. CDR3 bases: TGTGCCAGCAGCTTGGGACAGGTCAATGAGCAGTTCTTC.

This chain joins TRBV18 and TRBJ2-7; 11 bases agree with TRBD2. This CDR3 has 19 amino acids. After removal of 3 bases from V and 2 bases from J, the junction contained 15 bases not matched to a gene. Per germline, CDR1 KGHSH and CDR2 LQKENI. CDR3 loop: CASSPISRASGGRTYEQYF. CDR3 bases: TGTGCCAGCTCACCCATTTCCAGGGCTAGCGGGGGGCGAACCTACGAGCAGTACTTC.

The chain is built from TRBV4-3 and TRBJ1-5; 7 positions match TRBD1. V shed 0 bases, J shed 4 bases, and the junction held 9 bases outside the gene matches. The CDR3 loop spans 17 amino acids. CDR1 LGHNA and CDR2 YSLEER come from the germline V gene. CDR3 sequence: CASSQDSGRQGNQPQHF. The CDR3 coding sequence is TGCGCCAGCAGCCAAGATTCCGGACGACAGGGAAATCAGCCCCAGCATTTT.

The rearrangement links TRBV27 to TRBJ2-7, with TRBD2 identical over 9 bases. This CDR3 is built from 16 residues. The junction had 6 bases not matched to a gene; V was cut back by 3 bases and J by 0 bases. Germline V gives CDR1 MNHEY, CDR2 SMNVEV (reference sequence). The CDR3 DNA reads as TGTGCCAGCAGTTTGATTCTAGCGGGGATCTCCTACGAGCAGTACTTC. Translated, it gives CASSLILAGISYEQYF.

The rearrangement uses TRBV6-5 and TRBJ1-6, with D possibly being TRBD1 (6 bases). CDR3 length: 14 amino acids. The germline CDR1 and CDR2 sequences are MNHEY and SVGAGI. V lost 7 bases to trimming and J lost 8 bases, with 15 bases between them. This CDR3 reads CASTRIGGYSPLHF. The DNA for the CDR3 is TGTGCCAGCACCCGGATAGGGGGTTATTCACCCCTCCACTTT.

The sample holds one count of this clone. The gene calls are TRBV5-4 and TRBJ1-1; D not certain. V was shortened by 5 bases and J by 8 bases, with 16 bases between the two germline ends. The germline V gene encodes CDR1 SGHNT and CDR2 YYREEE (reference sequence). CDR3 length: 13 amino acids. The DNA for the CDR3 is TGTGCCAGCAGTTCCGGGAGAGAGGGAGAAGCTTTCTTT. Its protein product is CASSSGREGEAFF.

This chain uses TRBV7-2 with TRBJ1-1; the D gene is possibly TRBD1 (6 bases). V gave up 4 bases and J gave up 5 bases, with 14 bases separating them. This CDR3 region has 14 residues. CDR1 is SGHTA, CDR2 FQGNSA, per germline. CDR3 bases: TGTGCCAGCAGCTCAGAGGGGGGGACGACTGAAGCTTTCTTT. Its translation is CASSSEGGTTEAFF.

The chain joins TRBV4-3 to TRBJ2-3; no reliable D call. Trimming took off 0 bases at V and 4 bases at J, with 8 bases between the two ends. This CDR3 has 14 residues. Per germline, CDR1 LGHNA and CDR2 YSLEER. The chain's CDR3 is CASSQDRYADTQYF. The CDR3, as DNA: TGCGCCAGCAGCCAAGATAGGTATGCAGATACGCAGTATTTT.

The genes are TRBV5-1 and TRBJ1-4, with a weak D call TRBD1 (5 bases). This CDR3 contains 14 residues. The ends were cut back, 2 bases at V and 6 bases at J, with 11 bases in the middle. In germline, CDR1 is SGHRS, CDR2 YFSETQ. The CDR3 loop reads CASSFRAADEKLFF. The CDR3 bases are TGCGCCAGCAGCTTCAGGGCAGCGGATGAAAAACTGTTTTTT.

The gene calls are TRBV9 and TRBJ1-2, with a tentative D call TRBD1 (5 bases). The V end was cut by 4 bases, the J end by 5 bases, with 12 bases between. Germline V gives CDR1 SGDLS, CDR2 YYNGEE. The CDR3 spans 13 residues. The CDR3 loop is CASSPVSGYGYTF. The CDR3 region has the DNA TGTGCCAGCAGCCCCGTCTCAGGGTATGGCTACACCTTC.

The CDR3 DNA is TGTGCCAGCAGCTTAGGACAGCACTATAATCAGCCCCAGCATTTT. Translation gives CASSLGQHYNQPQHF. The rearrangement uses TRBV11-2 and TRBJ1-5; tentatively, D is TRBD1 (5 bases). The CDR3 totals 15 residues. The germline CDR1 and CDR2 sequences are SGHAT and FQNNGV. Trimming took off 1 base at V and 4 bases at J, with 11 bases between the two ends.

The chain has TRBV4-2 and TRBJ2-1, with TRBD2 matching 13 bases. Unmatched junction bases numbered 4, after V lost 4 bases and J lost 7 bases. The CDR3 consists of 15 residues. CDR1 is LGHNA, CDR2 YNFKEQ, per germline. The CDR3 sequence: CASSRGTSGVNEQFF. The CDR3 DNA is TGTGCCAGCAGCCGCGGGACTAGCGGGGTTAATGAGCAGTTCTTC.

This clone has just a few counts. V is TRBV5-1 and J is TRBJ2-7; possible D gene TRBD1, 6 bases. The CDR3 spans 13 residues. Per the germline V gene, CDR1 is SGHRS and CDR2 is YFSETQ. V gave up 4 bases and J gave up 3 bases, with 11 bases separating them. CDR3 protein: CASSLTTGYEQYF. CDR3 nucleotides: TGCGCCAGCAGCCTCACGACAGGCTACGAGCAGTACTTC.

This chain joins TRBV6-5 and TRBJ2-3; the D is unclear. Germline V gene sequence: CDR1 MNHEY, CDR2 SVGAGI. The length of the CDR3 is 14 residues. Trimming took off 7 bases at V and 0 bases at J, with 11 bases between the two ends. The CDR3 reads CASTVGLSTDTQYF. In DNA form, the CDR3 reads TGTGCCAGCACGGTGGGTCTTAGCACAGATACGCAGTATTTT.

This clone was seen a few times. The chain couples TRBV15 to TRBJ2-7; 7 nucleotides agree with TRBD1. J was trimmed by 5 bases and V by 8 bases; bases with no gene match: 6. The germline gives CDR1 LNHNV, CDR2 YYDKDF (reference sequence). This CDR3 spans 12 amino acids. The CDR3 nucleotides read TGTGCCACCGGAACAGGGGTGGACGAGCAGTACTTC. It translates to CATGTGVDEQYF.

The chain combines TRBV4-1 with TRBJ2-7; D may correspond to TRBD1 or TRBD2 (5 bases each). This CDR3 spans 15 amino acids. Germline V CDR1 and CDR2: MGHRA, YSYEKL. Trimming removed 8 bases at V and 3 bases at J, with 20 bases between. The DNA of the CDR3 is TGCGCCAGCGCTGACAACCCGGGGCCAGTCTACGAGCAGTACTTC. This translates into CASADNPGPVYEQYF.

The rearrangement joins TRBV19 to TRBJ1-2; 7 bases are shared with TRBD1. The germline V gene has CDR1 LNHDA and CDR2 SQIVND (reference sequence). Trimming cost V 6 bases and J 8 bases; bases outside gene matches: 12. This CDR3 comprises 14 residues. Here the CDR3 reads CASRGRTAQGGYTF. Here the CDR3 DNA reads TGTGCCAGTAGAGGGAGGACAGCACAGGGGGGCTACACCTTC. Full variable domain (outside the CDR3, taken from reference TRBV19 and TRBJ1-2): DGGITQSPKYLFRKEGQNVTLSCEQNLNHDAMYWYRQDPGQGLRLIYYSQIVNDFQKGDIAEGYSVSREKKESFPLTVTSAQKNPTAFYLCASRGRTAQGGYTFGSGTRLTVV.

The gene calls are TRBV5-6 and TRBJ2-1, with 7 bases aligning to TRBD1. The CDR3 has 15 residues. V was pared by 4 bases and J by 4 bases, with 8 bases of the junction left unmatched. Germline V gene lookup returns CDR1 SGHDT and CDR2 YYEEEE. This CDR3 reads CASSTGQANYNEQFF. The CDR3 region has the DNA TGTGCCAGCAGCACAGGACAGGCTAATTACAATGAGCAGTTCTTC.

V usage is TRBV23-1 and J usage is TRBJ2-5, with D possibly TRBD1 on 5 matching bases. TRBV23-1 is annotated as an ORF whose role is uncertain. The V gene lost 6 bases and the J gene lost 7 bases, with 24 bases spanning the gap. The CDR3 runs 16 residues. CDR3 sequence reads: CASSPLHRRVIVTQYF. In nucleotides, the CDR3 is TGCGCCAGCAGCCCCCTTCATCGCAGGGTGATTGTGACCCAGTACTTC.

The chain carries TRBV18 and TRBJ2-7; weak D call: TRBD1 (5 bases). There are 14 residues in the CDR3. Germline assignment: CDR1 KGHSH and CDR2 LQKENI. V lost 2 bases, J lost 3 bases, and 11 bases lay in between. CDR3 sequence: CASSPSSGIYEQYF. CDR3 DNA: TGTGCCAGCTCACCAAGTTCAGGGATCTACGAGCAGTACTTC.

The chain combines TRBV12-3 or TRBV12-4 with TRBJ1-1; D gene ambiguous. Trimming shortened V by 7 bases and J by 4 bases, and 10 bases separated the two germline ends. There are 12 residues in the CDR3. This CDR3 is CASTISGTEAFF. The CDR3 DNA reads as TGTGCCAGCACCATTTCTGGCACTGAAGCTTTCTTT.

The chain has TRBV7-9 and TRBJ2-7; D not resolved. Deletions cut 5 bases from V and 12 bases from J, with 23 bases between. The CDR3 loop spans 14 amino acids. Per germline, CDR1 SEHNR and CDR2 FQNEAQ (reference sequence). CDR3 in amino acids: CASSRDQHSRSRYF. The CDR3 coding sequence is TGTGCCAGCAGCCGCGACCAGCATTCTCGTAGCAGGTACTTC.

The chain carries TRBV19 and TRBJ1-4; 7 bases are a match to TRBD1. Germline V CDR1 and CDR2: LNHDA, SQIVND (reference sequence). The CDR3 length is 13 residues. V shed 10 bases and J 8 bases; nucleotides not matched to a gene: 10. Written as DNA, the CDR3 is TGTGCCAATAATCAGGGGGAAGGGGAAAAACTGTTTTTT. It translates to CANNQGEGEKLFF. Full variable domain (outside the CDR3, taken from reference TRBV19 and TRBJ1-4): DGGITQSPKYLFRKEGQNVTLSCEQNLNHDAMYWYRQDPGQGLRLIYYSQIVNDFQKGDIAEGYSVSREKKESFPLTVTSAQKNPTAFYLCANNQGEGEKLFFGSGTQLSVL.